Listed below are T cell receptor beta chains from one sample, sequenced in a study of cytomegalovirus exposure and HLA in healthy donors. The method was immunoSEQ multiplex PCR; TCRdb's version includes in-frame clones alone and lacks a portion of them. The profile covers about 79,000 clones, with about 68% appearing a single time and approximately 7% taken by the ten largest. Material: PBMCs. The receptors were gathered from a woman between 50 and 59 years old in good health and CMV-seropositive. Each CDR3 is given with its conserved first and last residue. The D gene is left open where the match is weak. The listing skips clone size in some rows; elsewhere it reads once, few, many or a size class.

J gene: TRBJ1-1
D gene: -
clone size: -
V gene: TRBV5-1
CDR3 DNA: TGCGCCAGCAGCCCCACCGCCGTTCGACAGCTGAACACTGAAGCTTTCTTT
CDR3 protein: CASSPTAVRQLNTEAFF

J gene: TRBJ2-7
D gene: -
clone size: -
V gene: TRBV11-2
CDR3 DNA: TGTGCCAGCAGCTTCGACAGCGCCTACGAGCAGTACTTC
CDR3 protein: CASSFDSAYEQYF

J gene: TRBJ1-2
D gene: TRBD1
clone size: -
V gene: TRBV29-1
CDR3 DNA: TGCAGCGTTGATTATGGGACAGGGACCTATGGCTACACCTTC
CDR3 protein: CSVDYGTGTYGYTF

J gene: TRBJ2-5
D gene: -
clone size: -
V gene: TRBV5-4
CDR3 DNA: TGTGCCAGCAGCTACCCCCTCGGAGAGACCCAGTACTTC
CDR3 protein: CASSYPLGETQYF

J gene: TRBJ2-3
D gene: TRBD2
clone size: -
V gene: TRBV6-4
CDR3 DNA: TGTGCCAGCAGTGAGCAAGCGGGGTTTAGCACAGATACGCAGTATTTT
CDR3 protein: CASSEQAGFSTDTQYF

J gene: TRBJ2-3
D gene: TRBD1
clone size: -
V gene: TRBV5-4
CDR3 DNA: TGTGCCAGCAGCTTGGGGTTCGGACAGGGGTTTACAGATACGCAGTATTTT
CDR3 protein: CASSLGFGQGFTDTQYF

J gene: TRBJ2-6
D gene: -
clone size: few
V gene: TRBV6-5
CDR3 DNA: TGTGCCAGCAGCCCCGATGGTGGAGGTAACGTCCTGACTTTC
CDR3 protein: CASSPDGGGNVLTF

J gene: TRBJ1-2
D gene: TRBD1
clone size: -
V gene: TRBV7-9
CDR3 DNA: TGTGCCAGCAGCTTTACAGGGGCACTAAACTATGGCTACACCTTC
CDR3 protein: CASSFTGALNYGYTF

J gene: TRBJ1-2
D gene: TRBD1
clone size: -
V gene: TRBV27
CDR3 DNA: TGTGCCAGCAGATCAACTACAGGGGACTATGGCTACACCTTC
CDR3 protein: CASRSTTGDYGYTF

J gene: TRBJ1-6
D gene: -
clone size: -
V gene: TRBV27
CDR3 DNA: TGTGCCAGCAGCTTGGGGGGCTATAATTCACCCCTCCACTTT
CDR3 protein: CASSLGGYNSPLHF

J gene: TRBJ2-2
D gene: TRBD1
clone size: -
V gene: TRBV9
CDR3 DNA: TGTGCCAGCAGCGCTCGACAGGGGACCGGGGAGCTGTTTTTT
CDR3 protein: CASSARQGTGELFF

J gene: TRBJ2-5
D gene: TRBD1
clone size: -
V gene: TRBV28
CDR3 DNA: TGTGCCAGCAGGCCGCCTCCCGGGACAGGGGAGGGGAACCAGTACTTC
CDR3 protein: CASRPPPGTGEGNQYF

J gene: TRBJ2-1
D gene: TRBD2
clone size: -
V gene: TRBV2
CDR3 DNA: TGTGCCAGCAGTGCGGGCATAGCGGGGGGGAACAATGAGCAGTTCTTC
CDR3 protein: CASSAGIAGGNNEQFF

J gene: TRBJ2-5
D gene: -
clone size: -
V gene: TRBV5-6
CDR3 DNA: TGTGCCAGCAGCCCCTTCGACTCCTCCGTGACCCAGTACTTC
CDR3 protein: CASSPFDSSVTQYF

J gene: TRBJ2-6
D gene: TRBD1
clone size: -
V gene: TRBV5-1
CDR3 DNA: TGCGCCAGCAAATCGACAGGGGAAGTTGCTGGGGCCAACGTCCTGACTTTC
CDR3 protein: CASKSTGEVAGANVLTF

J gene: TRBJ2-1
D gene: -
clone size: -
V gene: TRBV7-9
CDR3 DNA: TGTGCCAGCAGCGTCGGGTTAGTTGAGTTCTTC
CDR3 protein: CASSVGLVEFF

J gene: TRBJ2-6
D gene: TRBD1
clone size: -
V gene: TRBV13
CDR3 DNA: TGTGCCAGCAGTCCCACCGGGACAGGCGCCTTTGGGGCCAACGTCCTGACTTTC
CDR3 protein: CASSPTGTGAFGANVLTF

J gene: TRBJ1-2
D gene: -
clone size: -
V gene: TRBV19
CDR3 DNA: TGTGCCAGTGGTATATCCAACGGTTTGCGAGGCTACACCTTC
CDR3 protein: CASGISNGLRGYTF

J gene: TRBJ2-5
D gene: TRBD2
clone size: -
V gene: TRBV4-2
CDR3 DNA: TGTGCTAGCAGCCACGAGCGGGGGGGCCAAGAGACCCAGTACTTC
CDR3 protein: CASSHERGGQETQYF

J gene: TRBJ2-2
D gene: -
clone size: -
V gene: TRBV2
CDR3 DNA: TGTGCCAGCAGTGAAGAGGCTAGCGCCGGGGAGCTGTTTTTT
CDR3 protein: CASSEEASAGELFF

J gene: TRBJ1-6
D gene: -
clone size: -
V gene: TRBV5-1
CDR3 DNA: TGCGCCAGCAGCTTCGCCGAGCAAAGGGGTTCACCCCTCCACTTT
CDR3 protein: CASSFAEQRGSPLHF

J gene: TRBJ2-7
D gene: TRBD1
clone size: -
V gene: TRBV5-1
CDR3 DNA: TGCGCCAGCAGGAAGGGACAGGGGGTCGAGCAGTACTTC
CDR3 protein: CASRKGQGVEQYF

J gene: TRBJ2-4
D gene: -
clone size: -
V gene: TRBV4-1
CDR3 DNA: TGCGCCAGCAGCCAAGGGGGTTTCCGGGGTCAAAAAAACATTCAGTACTTC
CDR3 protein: CASSQGGFRGQKNIQYF

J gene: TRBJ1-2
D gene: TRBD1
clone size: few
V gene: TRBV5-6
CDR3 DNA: TGTGCCAGCAGCTCGGGACAGGGGCGCTATGGCTACACCTTC
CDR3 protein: CASSSGQGRYGYTF

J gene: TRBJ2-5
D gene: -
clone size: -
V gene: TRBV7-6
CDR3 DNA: TGTGCCAGCAGCTTAGCCGGGGAATGGGGGGCCCAGTACTTC
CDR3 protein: CASSLAGEWGAQYF

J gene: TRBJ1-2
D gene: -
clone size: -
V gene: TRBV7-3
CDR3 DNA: TGTGCCAGCAGCTCGACGTTAGGGGAAGGCTACACCTTC
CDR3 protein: CASSSTLGEGYTF

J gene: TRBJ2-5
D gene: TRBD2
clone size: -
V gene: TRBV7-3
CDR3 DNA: TGTGCCAGCAGCCCAGGACTAGCGGGGGGGGAGACCCAGTACTTC
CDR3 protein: CASSPGLAGGETQYF

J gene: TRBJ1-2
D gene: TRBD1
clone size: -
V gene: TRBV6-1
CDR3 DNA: TGTGCCAGCAGTGAAGCGTTCGGGACAGGGCAATATGGCTACACCTTC
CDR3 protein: CASSEAFGTGQYGYTF

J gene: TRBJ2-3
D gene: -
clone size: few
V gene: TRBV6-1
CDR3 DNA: TGTGCCAGCAGTGAATACATGGCCATTAGCACAGATACGCAGTATTTT
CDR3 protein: CASSEYMAISTDTQYF

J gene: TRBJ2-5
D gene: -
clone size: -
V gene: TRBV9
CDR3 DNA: TGTGCCAGCAGCGGATCCGGGAGTCAGCAAGAGACCCAGTACTTC
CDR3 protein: CASSGSGSQQETQYF

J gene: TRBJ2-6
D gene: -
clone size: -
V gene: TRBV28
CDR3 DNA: TGTGCCAGCAGTTCTCACCAGGGAACTCCTGGGGCCAACGTCCTGACTTTC
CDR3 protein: CASSSHQGTPGANVLTF

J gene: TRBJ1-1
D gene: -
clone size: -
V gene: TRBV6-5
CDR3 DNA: TGTGCCAGCAGTTACGGGGGCAAGGGCACTGAAGCTTTCTTT
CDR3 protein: CASSYGGKGTEAFF

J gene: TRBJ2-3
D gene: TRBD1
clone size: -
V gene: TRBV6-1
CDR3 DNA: TGTGCCAGCAGTGAAGGGTTTATAGGGGGCGCAGATACGCAGTATTTT
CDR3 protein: CASSEGFIGGADTQYF

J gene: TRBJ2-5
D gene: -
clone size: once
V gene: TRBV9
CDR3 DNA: TGTGCCAGCAGCGTAGGGGCAGAAGAGACCCAGTACTTC
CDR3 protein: CASSVGAEETQYF

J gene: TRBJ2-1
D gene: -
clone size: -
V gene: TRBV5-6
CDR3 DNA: TGTGCCAGCAGCTCACGGGGGACAGCCCTCTACAATGAGCAGTTCTTC
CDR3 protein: CASSSRGTALYNEQFF